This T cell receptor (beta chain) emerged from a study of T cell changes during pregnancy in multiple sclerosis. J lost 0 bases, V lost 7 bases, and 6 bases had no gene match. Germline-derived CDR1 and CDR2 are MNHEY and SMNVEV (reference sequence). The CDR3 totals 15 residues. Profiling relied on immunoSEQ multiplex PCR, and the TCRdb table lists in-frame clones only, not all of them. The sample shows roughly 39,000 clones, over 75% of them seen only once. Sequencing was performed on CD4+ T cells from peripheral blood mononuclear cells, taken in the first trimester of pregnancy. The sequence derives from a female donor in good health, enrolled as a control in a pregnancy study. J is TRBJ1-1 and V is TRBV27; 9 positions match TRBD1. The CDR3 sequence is CASIGTGKMNTEAFF. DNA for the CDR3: TGTGCCAGCATTGGGACAGGGAAGATGAACACTGAAGCTTTCTTT.